Below, 11 T cell receptor beta chains from the same sample are listed, as sequenced in a study of CD8+ T cells in alopecia areata. RNA, once extracted, was reverse transcribed into cDNA for use as the sequencing template. The data were produced by immunoSEQ multiplex PCR, yet TCRdb's version contains in-frame clones alone and is incomplete. The sample carries approximately 59,000 clones, approximately 45% recorded once. The sequencing here drew on CD8+ T cells sorted from blood, taken at week 0. All receptors come from a human donor with alopecia areata.

The chain is built from TRBV5-1 and TRBJ2-7; D is perhaps TRBD1 (7 bases). CDR1 is SGHRS and CDR2 is YFSETQ in the germline V gene. V dropped 1 base and J dropped 3 bases, with 8 bases sitting between them. The CDR3 covers 13 residues. CDR3 loop: CASSLQGGYEQYF. In nucleotides, the CDR3 is TGCGCCAGCAGCTTGCAGGGGGGCTACGAGCAGTACTTC.

The sample holds a few counts of this clone. The rearrangement joins TRBV7-9 to TRBJ2-2; D tentatively fits TRBD1 or TRBD2 (5 bases each). Per the germline V gene, CDR1 is SEHNR and CDR2 is FQNEAQ (reference sequence). V gave up 8 bases and J gave up 0 bases, with 16 bases separating them. The CDR3 covers 16 residues. CDR3 sequence reads: CASRITRETNTGELFF. For the CDR3, the DNA is TGTGCCAGCCGCATCACCAGGGAGACGAACACCGGGGAGCTGTTTTTT.

J is TRBJ2-5 and V is TRBV14, with D unresolved. CDR1 is SGHDN, CDR2 FVKESK, per germline. V was clipped by 5 bases and J by 5 bases, with 15 bases between them. This CDR3 region has 14 residues. Written as DNA, the CDR3 is TGTGCCAGCAGCTCAACCTCTCTCCCCGAGACCCAGTACTTC. It codes for CASSSTSLPETQYF.

A few counts support this clone. The gene calls are TRBV29-1 and TRBJ1-2; 8 nucleotides line up with TRBD1. Germline V gene sequence: CDR1 SQVTM, CDR2 ANQGSEA. The V and J ends lost 4 bases and 0 bases, in that order; junction bases with no gene match: 7. The CDR3 spans 15 residues. CDR3 nucleotides: TGCAGCGTTGTCCCTGGACAGGGATCTAACTATGGCTACACCTTC. This gives the protein CSVVPGQGSNYGYTF.

The J gene is TRBJ2-3, the V gene TRBV29-1, with TRBD2 matching over 10 bases. The CDR3 is made up of 17 amino acids. Germline V gene sequence: CDR1 SQVTM, CDR2 ANQGSEA. J gave up 1 base and V 4 bases, and 11 bases lay outside the gene matches. CDR3 in amino acids: CSVGELAGGAGTDTQYF. In DNA, the CDR3 is TGCAGCGTTGGGGAGTTAGCGGGAGGCGCCGGCACAGATACGCAGTATTTT.

The CDR3 DNA reads as TGCAGCGTCTTCCGGGACTCCACCGGGGAGCTGTTTTTT. Its protein product is CSVFRDSTGELFF. The chain combines TRBV29-1 with TRBJ2-2, with D maybe TRBD2 (6 bases). With 6 bases removed from V and 4 bases from J, the gap between germline ends came to 12 bases. This CDR3 has 13 amino acids. Germline V CDR1 and CDR2: SQVTM, ANQGSEA.

The chain uses TRBV30 and TRBJ2-2; no definite D call. V lost 2 bases and J 7 bases, leaving 2 bases between the germline ends. Germline CDR1 and CDR2: GTSNPN and SVGIG (reference sequence). The CDR3 extends over 10 amino acids. CDR3 sequence reads: CAWSFGELFF. CDR3 sequence (DNA): TGTGCCTGGAGTTTCGGGGAGCTGTTTTTT. Complete variable domain (other parts from reference TRBV30 and TRBJ2-2): SQTIHQWPATLVQPVGSPLSLECTVEGTSNPNLYWYRQAAGRGLQLLFYSVGIGQISSEVPQNLSASRPQDRQFILSSKKLLLSDSGFYLCAWSFGELFFGEGSRLTVL.

The chain uses TRBV5-1 and TRBJ2-2; 9 nucleotides agree with TRBD1. Germline CDR1 is SGHRS and CDR2 is YFSETQ. CDR3 length: 17 amino acids. The V segment lost 5 bases and the J segment 0 bases; nucleotides outside the gene matches: 8. CDR3 sequence (DNA): TGCGCCAGCAGGGTCGGACAGGGGACACCGAACACCGGGGAGCTGTTTTTT. It specifies CASRVGQGTPNTGELFF.

This clone came up many times. The rearrangement links TRBV15 to TRBJ2-1, with 8 bases identical to TRBD2. Germline loops: CDR1 LNHNV, CDR2 YYDKDF (reference sequence). The CDR3 is 17 amino acids. With 1 base clipped from V and 7 bases from J, the junction kept 12 bases outside the gene matches. Here the CDR3 DNA reads TGTGCCACCAGCAGAGGCCCGGGACTAGGACGGGGTAATGAGCAGTTCTTC. It yields the protein CATSRGPGLGRGNEQFF. The full variable domain, in which reference TRBV15 and TRBJ2-1 provide the parts outside the CDR3, is DAMVIQNPRYQVTQFGKPVTLSCSQTLNHNVMYWYQQKSSQAPKLLFHYYDKDFNNEADTPDNFQSRRPNTSFCFLDIRSPGLGDTAMYLCATSRGPGLGRGNEQFFGPGTRLTVL.

The chain joins TRBV29-1 to TRBJ2-3; D remains unclear. Deletions cut 6 bases from V and 5 bases from J, with 15 bases between. This CDR3 is 13 amino acids long. Germline V lookup: CDR1 SQVTM, CDR2 ANQGSEA. CDR3 sequence reads: CSVILVRIDTQYF. The CDR3 DNA sequence: TGCAGCGTGATTTTGGTGAGGATAGATACGCAGTATTTT.

The sample holds a few counts of this clone. The chain has TRBV20-1 and TRBJ2-1, with a tentative D call TRBD2 (7 bases). The V end was cut by 6 bases, the J end by 9 bases, with 9 bases between. The CDR3 is 10 residues long. Germline V CDR1 and CDR2: DFQATT, SNEGSKA (reference sequence). CDR3 nucleotides: TGCAGTGCCGGGGGGCCTGAGCAGTTCTTC. Translating gives CSAGGPEQFF.